This T cell receptor beta chain was identified during a study of blood T cell repertoires in COVID-19. On the study more broadly: Italy, Spain and the United States were the sources of the convalescent and acute COVID-19 samples.

The CDR3 runs 16 residues. V lost 1 base to trimming and J lost 0 bases, with 10 bases between them. CDR1 and CDR2 from the germline V gene are KGHSH and LQKENI. Methods used by the authors: Nucleated cell number was recorded as an estimate derived from reference gene primer amplification. The repertoire was sequenced with immunoSEQ multiplex PCR; TCRdb's copy has only in-frame clones and lacks some. The V and J calls and the clone size are those of that table, but D and trimming were determined from the DNA. The table records fewer than 350,000 clones, 70% to 90% of them present only once. The receptor's source is a woman aged 25 to 39 with COVID-19, enrolled during active disease. The chain links TRBV18 to TRBJ1-3, with D unclear. Sequencing input: peripheral blood. CDR3 residues: CASSPQNSLSGNTIYF. The DNA for the CDR3 is TGTGCCAGCTCACCACAAAACAGTCTCTCTGGAAACACCATATATTTT.